This TCR beta chain was recorded in a study of blood T cell repertoires in COVID-19. Germline values: CDR1 SEHNR, CDR2 FQNEAQ (reference sequence). The V end lost 10 bases, the J end lost 4 bases, and 19 bases lay between the germline ends. The CDR3 is 14 amino acids. This clone appeared many times. Some clones are missing from TCRdb's copy, which holds only in-frame ones; the method was immunoSEQ multiplex PCR. Among approximately 55,000 clones listed, about 80% were seen once. The V and J genes are TRBV7-9 and TRBJ1-1, with D maybe TRBD1 (6 bases). This TCR was recovered from a young man with COVID-19, enrolled during active disease. Sequenced material: peripheral blood. The CDR3 DNA is TGTGCCAACACGAGGTGGCAGGGGAGCACTGAAGCTTTCTTT. Its translation: CANTRWQGSTEAFF. Using reference TRBV7-9 and TRBJ1-1 for the parts outside the CDR3, the full variable domain is DTGVSQNPRHKITKRGQNVTFRCDPISEHNRLYWYRQTLGQGPEFLTYFQNEAQLEKSRLLSDRFSAERPKGSFSTLEIQRTEQGDSAMYLCANTRWQGSTEAFFGQGTRLTVV.